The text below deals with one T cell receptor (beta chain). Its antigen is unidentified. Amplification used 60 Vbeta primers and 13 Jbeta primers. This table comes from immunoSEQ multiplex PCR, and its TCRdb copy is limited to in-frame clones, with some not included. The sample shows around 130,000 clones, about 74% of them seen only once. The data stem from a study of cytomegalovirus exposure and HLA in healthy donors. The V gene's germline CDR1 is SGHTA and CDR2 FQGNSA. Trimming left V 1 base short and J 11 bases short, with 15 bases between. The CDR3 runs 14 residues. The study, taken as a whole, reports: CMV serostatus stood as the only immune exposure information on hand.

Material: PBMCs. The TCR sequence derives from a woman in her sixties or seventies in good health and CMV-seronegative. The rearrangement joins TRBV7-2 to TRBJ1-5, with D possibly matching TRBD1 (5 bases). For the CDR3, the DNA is TGTGCCAGCAGCTTAGAGGGGCCCTCATCAACCCAGCATTTT. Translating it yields CASSLEGPSSTQHF.